This entry lists 29 T cell receptor beta chains sequenced from one sample in a study of esophageal squamous cell carcinoma under preoperative chemotherapy. Described time point: before preoperative PTX-NDP chemotherapy. TCRdb re-called the PCR reads with MiXCR, one entry per CDR3 protein. Of just over 30,000 distinct CDR3 sequences listed, roughly 52% were seen once; the top ten hold approximately 12%. This sample was taken from a patient given preoperative chemotherapy. The receptors were sampled from a human donor with esophageal squamous cell carcinoma. The donor label of this sample is uncertain.

The V gene is TRBV7-2, the J gene TRBJ2-5, with D maybe TRBD1 (6 bases). CDR1 SGHTA and CDR2 FQGNSA come from the germline V gene. The V gene lost 5 bases and the J gene lost 10 bases, with 20 bases spanning the gap. CDR3 length equals 14 residues. The CDR3 DNA reads as TGTGCCAGCAGCCCACCCGGGACCGGGGACATCCAGTACTTC. Translation: CASSPPGTGDIQYF. The full variable domain, completed using reference TRBV7-2 and TRBJ2-5, is GAGVSQSPSNKVTEKGKDVELRCDPISGHTALYWYRQSLGQGLEFLIYFQGNSAPDKSGLPSDRFSAERTGGSVSTLTIQRTQQEDSAVYLCASSPPGTGDIQYFGPGTRLLVL.

This clonotype is labeled as medium-sized. This chain joins TRBV12-3 or TRBV12-4 and TRBJ2-5; weak D call: TRBD2 (6 bases). The CDR3 length is 12 residues. V was trimmed by 6 bases and J by 4 bases, leaving 9 bases between them. The CDR3 DNA follows: TGTGCCAGCAGCCCCGGGAGAGAGACCCAGTACTTC. Translated, it gives CASSPGRETQYF.

The V call is TRBV20-1, the J call TRBJ2-3, with D unresolved. CDR3 length: 16 amino acids. Looked up from germline, CDR1 is DFQATT and CDR2 is SNEGSKA (reference sequence). V lost 0 bases and J lost 3, with 16 bases in between. CDR3 sequence reads: CSARDVGGVGTDTQYF. CDR3 bases: TGCAGTGCTAGAGATGTTGGCGGAGTCGGGACAGATACGCAGTATTTT.

Only a few counts were recorded for this clonotype. CDR3 in amino acids: CASHGGQLYEQFF. In DNA, the CDR3 is TGTGCCAGTCACGGGGGACAGCTCTACGAGCAGTTCTTC. This chain links TRBV6-1 with TRBJ2-1, with D perhaps matching TRBD1 (7 bases). Trimming removed 9 bases from V and 10 bases from J, with 19 bases in between. Germline V gives CDR1 MNHNS, CDR2 SASEGT. The CDR3 length is 13 residues.

By sample share, this clonotype is large. The chain uses TRBV7-2 and TRBJ2-1; the D is unclear. Trimming removed 5 bases from V and 0 bases from J, with 8 bases in between. Germline CDR1 is SGHTA and CDR2 is FQGNSA. CDR3 length equals 14 residues. The CDR3 sequence is CASSAFGSYNEQFF. CDR3 DNA sequence: TGTGCCAGCAGCGCGTTCGGCTCCTACAATGAGCAGTTCTTC.

J is TRBJ2-5 and V is TRBV7-2; D not resolved. This CDR3 has 13 amino acids. With 5 bases removed from V and 2 bases from J, the gap between germline ends came to 9 bases. Germline CDR1 and CDR2: SGHTA and FQGNSA. The CDR3: CASSGFAQETQYF. The DNA for the CDR3 is TGTGCCAGCAGCGGGTTTGCTCAAGAGACCCAGTACTTC.

Remarks on this clonotype: An end of the junction does not agree with germline; a read error may underlie this. The rearrangement links TRBV7-3 to TRBJ2-1; D unclear. The CDR3 consists of 13 residues. The V gene's germline CDR1 is SGHTA and CDR2 FQGTGA. The chain's CDR3 is CARGRGKSDEQFF. As DNA, the CDR3 is TGTGCCAGGGGCCGTGGGAAGTCGGATGAGCAGTTCTTT.

This clonotype occurred once. This chain uses TRBV7-8 with TRBJ2-5; 11 bases match TRBD2. Germline trimming cut 5 bases from V and 7 bases from J; bases unmatched to any gene: 12. This CDR3 has 16 residues. Germline V lookup: CDR1 SGHVS, CDR2 FQNEAQ. The CDR3 loop is CASSPPSSGRPTTQYF. As DNA, the CDR3 is TGTGCCAGCAGCCCGCCCTCTAGCGGGAGGCCAACGACCCAGTACTTC.

This chain links TRBV7-3 with TRBJ2-4, with TRBD2 matching over 8 bases. The CDR3 has 17 amino acids. Looked up from germline, CDR1 is SGHTA and CDR2 is FQGTGA. V trimming: 5 bases; J trimming: 3 bases; junction bases outside the gene matches: 12. In nucleotides, the CDR3 is TGTGCCAGCAGCGTGGGACCGGCGGGAGGTAACAAAAACATTCAGTACTTC. Translated, it gives CASSVGPAGGNKNIQYF.

This clonotype has only a few counts. The gene calls are TRBV7-8 and TRBJ2-1, with no clear D. Germline values: CDR1 SGHVS, CDR2 FQNEAQ. Trimming took off 7 bases at V and 6 bases at J, with 10 bases between the two ends. The CDR3 is 12 residues long. This CDR3 is CASIEIGNEQFF. DNA of the CDR3: TGTGCCAGCATCGAGATTGGCAATGAGCAGTTCTTC. Looking up the rest from reference TRBV7-8 and TRBJ2-1 gives the full variable domain: GAGVSQSPRYKVAKRGQDVALRCDPISGHVSLFWYQQALGQGPEFLTYFQNEAQLDKSGLPSDRFFAERPEGSVSTLKIQRTQQEDSAVYLCASIEIGNEQFFGPGTRLTVL.

This chain uses TRBV11-2 with TRBJ2-1; possible D gene TRBD1, 5 bases. V was cut by 1 base and J by 5 bases, with 9 bases left in between. The CDR3 length is 14 residues. CDR1 is SGHAT and CDR2 is FQNNGV in the germline V gene. The CDR3 bases are TGTGCCAGCAGCTTAGGGACACAAGACAATGAGCAGTTCTTC. Translation: CASSLGTQDNEQFF.

This chain links TRBV7-2 with TRBJ2-1; possible D gene TRBD2, 6 bases. Gene TRBJ2-5 matches the end of the DNA better, so the J call may be wrong. The length of the CDR3 is 16 residues. Germline CDR1 and CDR2: SGHTA and FQGNSA. CDR3 sequence: CASSLAGGFSVETQYF. CDR3 DNA sequence: TGTGCCAGCAGCTTAGCGGGAGGTTTTTCGGTAGAGACCCAGTACTTC.

This chain connects TRBV19 to TRBJ2-3; TRBD1 matches at 9 bases. V was pared by 7 bases and J by 3 bases, with 5 bases of the junction left unmatched. This CDR3 is built from 14 residues. Germline V gene data show CDR1 as LNHDA and CDR2 as SQIVND (reference sequence). The CDR3 DNA sequence: TGTGCCAGTACCTCGGGACAGGGAACAGATACGCAGTATTTT. This translates into CASTSGQGTDTQYF.

This clonotype was seen repeatedly, ten times or more. The chain combines TRBV7-2 with TRBJ2-1; 8 positions agree with TRBD2. Trimming took 2 bases from V and 7 from J; bases not matched to a gene: 7. The CDR3 has 15 residues. Germline CDR1 SGHTA, CDR2 FQGNSA. CDR3 amino acids: CASSLPGGPGNEQFF. CDR3 DNA: TGTGCCAGCAGCTTACCGGGAGGGCCTGGGAATGAGCAGTTCTTC.

This clonotype occurred many times. The CDR3 nucleotides are TGTGCCAGCGGAACCGGACAGGGGAATTACAATGAGCAGTTCTTC. Translating it yields CASGTGQGNYNEQFF. This chain uses TRBV12-3 or TRBV12-4 with TRBJ2-1, with 9 bases lining up with TRBD1. This CDR3 has 15 amino acids. The V gene end was trimmed by 8 bases and the J gene end by 4 bases; junction bases not matched to a gene: 9.

This clonotype was picked up many times. The chain joins TRBV6-5 to TRBJ2-3, with 9 bases lining up with TRBD1. The CDR3 sequence is 16 residues long. CDR1 and CDR2 (germline): MNHEY, SVGAGI. The trim removed 4 bases at V and 5 bases at J, leaving 10 bases unmatched. CDR3 sequence reads: CASSSHRTGARDTQYF. In DNA, the CDR3 is TGTGCCAGCAGTTCCCATCGGACAGGGGCGAGAGATACGCAGTATTTT.

This clonotype has a count of ten or more. The chain employs TRBV7-2 and TRBJ1-1; D not resolved. CDR3 length equals 13 residues. Per the germline V gene, CDR1 is SGHTA and CDR2 is FQGNSA. V was shortened by 6 bases and J by 0 bases, with 8 bases between the two germline ends. The CDR3 nucleotides read TGTGCCAGCAGGGTCAGATTGAACACTGAAGCTTTCTTT. This codes for CASRVRLNTEAFF.

As regards this clonotype: At one end, the junction sequence differs from germline, possibly due to a read error. The rearrangement joins TRBV7-2 to TRBJ2-3, with 9 bases fitting TRBD1. CDR1 SGHTA and CDR2 FQGNSA come from the germline V gene. The CDR3 has 16 residues. The CDR3, as DNA: TGTGCCAGCGGGCGACAGGGGGGGAGTGGGACAGAGACGCAGTATTTT. This gives the protein CASGRQGGSGTETQYF.

The V call is TRBV7-8, the J call TRBJ2-2, with TRBD2 identical over 7 bases. The end of the DNA fits TRBJ2-3 better, so the J call may be wrong. The V gene's germline CDR1 is SGHVS and CDR2 FQNEAQ. There are 15 residues in the CDR3. CDR3 amino acids: CASSSGGPRTGKQYF. CDR3 coding DNA: TGTGCCAGCAGCTCGGGGGGACCCAGGACCGGGAAGCAGTATTTT.

This clonotype was recorded many times. The CDR3 is CASSLALQNEAFF. The CDR3 region has the DNA TGTGCCAGCAGCTTAGCGCTACAGAATGAAGCTTTCTTT. The V and J genes are TRBV7-8 and TRBJ1-1; no definite D call. The CDR3 extends over 13 amino acids. V lost 0 bases, J lost 7 bases, and 9 bases lay in between. The germline V gene has CDR1 SGHVS and CDR2 FQNEAQ. Complete variable domain (other parts from reference TRBV7-8 and TRBJ1-1): GAGVSQSPRYKVAKRGQDVALRCDPISGHVSLFWYQQALGQGPEFLTYFQNEAQLDKSGLPSDRFFAERPEGSVSTLKIQRTQQEDSAVYLCASSLALQNEAFFGQGTRLTVV.

The genes are TRBV7-2 and TRBJ2-5; no clear D. Per the germline V gene, CDR1 is SGHTA and CDR2 is FQGNSA. The V gene lost 5 bases and the J gene lost 7 bases, with 14 bases spanning the gap. The CDR3 is 13 residues long. CDR3 protein: CASSVSVAATQYF. DNA for the CDR3: TGTGCCAGCAGCGTGTCCGTGGCAGCGACCCAGTACTTC.

The chain carries TRBV12-3 or TRBV12-4 and TRBJ1-2; D not certain. This CDR3 contains 11 residues. V dropped 6 bases and J dropped 7 bases, with 9 bases sitting between them. As DNA, the CDR3 is TGTGCCAGCAGCAAAGGTTTTGGCTACACCTTC. This encodes CASSKGFGYTF.

CDR3 amino acids: CASSLGAGGSYNEQYF. The CDR3 nucleotides are TGTGCCAGCAGCTTAGGAGCGGGAGGATCCTACAATGAGCAGTACTTC. This chain joins TRBV7-8 and TRBJ2-1, with 9 bases identical to TRBD2. The tail of the sequence fits TRBJ2-7 better, so the J call may be wrong. Germline loops: CDR1 SGHVS, CDR2 FQNEAQ. The CDR3 runs 16 residues.

To note about this clonotype: This CDR3 fails to terminate in the conserved phenylalanine or tryptophan, so it likely reflects a read error. The DNA is omitted, as the CDR3 cannot be located on it reliably, and the CDR3 follows TCRdb's listing. This chain connects TRBV7-6 to TRBJ2-5; the table's D call of TRBD1 was not tested on the DNA. The CDR3 contains 15 residues when both ends are counted. The V gene's germline CDR1 is SGHVS and CDR2 FNYEAQ. This chain's CDR3 is CASSFEKSPRATQYS.

Concerning this clonotype itself: One end of the junction does not line up with germline, which may come from a read error. The gene calls are TRBV6-1 and TRBJ2-4, with D possibly being TRBD1 (5 bases). The germline gives CDR1 MNHNS, CDR2 SASEGT. CDR3 size: 15 residues. The CDR3 sequence is CASGAEQEAKNTQYF. The CDR3, as DNA: TGTGCCAGCGGCGCGGAACAGGAAGCCAAAAATACGCAGTACTTT.

This clonotype was detected many times. This chain uses TRBV6-5 with TRBJ2-3, with D perhaps TRBD1 (5 bases). This CDR3 has 16 amino acids. V lost 2 bases to trimming and J lost 0 bases, with 12 bases between them. Germline V gives CDR1 MNHEY, CDR2 SVGAGI. The CDR3 DNA reads as TGTGCCAGCAGTTACAGACAGTTTTCTAGCACAGATACGCAGTATTTT. Translated, it gives CASSYRQFSSTDTQYF.

This chain joins TRBV7-2 and TRBJ2-2; D is uncertain. This CDR3 spans 13 amino acids. Looked up from germline, CDR1 is SGHTA and CDR2 is FQGNSA. V lost 3 bases, J lost 5 bases, and 7 bases lay in between. CDR3 coding DNA: TGTGCCAGCAGCTTGCAGGCGACCGGGGAGCTGTTTTTT. Its protein is CASSLQATGELFF.

The J gene is TRBJ1-3, the V gene TRBV10-2; D may be TRBD1 (6 bases). V was pared by 7 bases and J by 2 bases, with 18 bases between. This CDR3 has 16 residues. CDR1 and CDR2 from the germline V gene are WSHSY and SAAADI. The CDR3: CASTWGGAGAGNTIYF. The DNA for the CDR3 is TGCGCCAGCACCTGGGGGGGGGCAGGGGCTGGAAACACCATATATTTT.

This chain joins TRBV7-3 and TRBJ2-4, with a tentative D call TRBD2 (5 bases). In germline, CDR1 is SGHTA, CDR2 FQGTGA. With 5 bases removed from V and 13 bases from J, the gap between germline ends came to 30 bases. This CDR3 has 17 amino acids. As DNA, the CDR3 is TGTGCCAGCAGCGTGGTACCCGCGGGCCGGATCAAAAACACCCAGTACTTC. This sequence encodes CASSVVPAGRIKNTQYF.